Presented here are 13 T cell receptor beta chains from one specimen sequenced in a study of metastatic and nonmetastatic thyroid tumors. All patients were untreated before thyroid surgery. TCRdb re-called clones from the PCR reads using MiXCR. Of approximately 19,000 clones listed, approximately 22% are singletons. The specimen sequenced was tumor tissue. The receptors were sampled from a male donor with papillary thyroid cancer or a benign thyroid nodule (not recorded which). Some clones in this sample may be carry-over from other donors' samples.

For the CDR3, the DNA is TGTGCCAGCAGTCCGGGACAGCGGTTTTACGAGCAGTACTTC. Its translation is CASSPGQRFYEQYF. This chain joins TRBV12-3 or TRBV12-4 and TRBJ2-7; 7 positions match TRBD1. The CDR3 is 14 amino acids. After removal of 5 bases from V and 4 bases from J, the junction contained 8 bases not matched to a gene.

In nucleotides, the CDR3 is TGTGCCAGAAGACAGGGAGCAGATACGCAGTATTTT. Its protein is CARRQGADTQYF. The J gene is TRBJ2-3, the V gene TRBV19; TRBD1 aligns across 7 bases. The CDR3 runs 12 residues. With 9 bases clipped from V and 4 bases from J, the junction kept 4 bases outside the gene matches. In germline, CDR1 is LNHDA, CDR2 SQIVND (reference sequence). The whole variable domain, remainder taken from reference TRBV19 and TRBJ2-3, is DGGITQSPKYLFRKEGQNVTLSCEQNLNHDAMYWYRQDPGQGLRLIYYSQIVNDFQKGDIAEGYSVSREKKESFPLTVTSAQKNPTAFYLCARRQGADTQYFGPGTRLTVL.

This clone has ten or more counts. This chain joins TRBV24-1 and TRBJ2-1; 7 bases agree with TRBD1. After removal of 10 bases from V and 9 bases from J, the junction contained 11 bases not matched to a gene. The CDR3 runs to 13 residues. Germline V gene sequence: CDR1 KGHDR, CDR2 SFDVKD. CDR3 sequence: CATSTGSSSEQFF. The CDR3 DNA follows: TGTGCCACTTCGACAGGGTCTAGTAGTGAGCAGTTCTTC.

In its sample, this clone was seen many times. V is TRBV20-1 and J is TRBJ2-3; 8 nucleotides align to TRBD2. Germline CDR1 DFQATT, CDR2 SNEGSKA (reference sequence). This CDR3 has 15 residues. The trim removed 0 bases at V and 7 bases at J, leaving 9 bases unmatched. The CDR3 loop reads CSARDSGGSMYTQYF. CDR3 DNA: TGCAGTGCTAGAGATTCGGGGGGGTCCATGTATACGCAGTATTTT.

This clone was seen many times. The J gene is TRBJ1-1, the V gene TRBV6-1; D unresolved. The V gene lost 2 bases and the J gene lost 1 base, with 5 bases spanning the gap. CDR3 length: 13 amino acids. Germline V CDR1 and CDR2: MNHNS, SASEGT. The DNA for the CDR3 is TGTGCCAGCAGTGAACGAGAGAACACTGAAGCTTTCTTT. This translates into CASSERENTEAFF.

This clone was picked up many times. The chain combines TRBV5-1 with TRBJ2-5, with a tentative D call TRBD2 (6 bases). Trimming took 2 bases from V and 3 from J, leaving 14 bases between them. The length of the CDR3 is 15 residues. Germline CDR1 is SGHRS and CDR2 is YFSETQ. This CDR3 is CASSFGGKVKETQYF. For the CDR3, the DNA is TGCGCCAGCAGCTTTGGAGGGAAGGTTAAAGAGACCCAGTACTTC. The full variable domain, completed using reference TRBV5-1 and TRBJ2-5, is KAGVTQTPRYLIKTRGQQVTLSCSPISGHRSVSWYQQTPGQGLQFLFEYFSETQRNKGNFPGRFSGRQFSNSRSEMNVSTLELGDSALYLCASSFGGKVKETQYFGPGTRLLVL.

Points on this clone: One end of the junction fails to match germline, which may point to a read error. The rearrangement joins TRBV28 to TRBJ2-5, with a weak D call TRBD1 (6 bases). CDR1 MDHEN and CDR2 SYDVKM come from the germline V gene. The CDR3 spans 17 residues. DNA for the CDR3: TGTGCCAGCAGTTTAATTTCACTTAACAGGGTCCAAGAGACCAAGTACTTC. Translating it yields CASSLISLNRVQETKYF.

The V call is TRBV7-6, the J call TRBJ2-7, with unresolved D. Germline loops: CDR1 SGHVS, CDR2 FNYEAQ. The V and J ends lost 2 bases and 5 bases respectively, with 10 bases between them. The CDR3 spans 13 residues. CDR3 DNA: TGTGCCAGCAGCTTAACTGGAGTAAACGAGCAGTACTTC. Translation gives CASSLTGVNEQYF. The whole variable domain, remainder taken from reference TRBV7-6 and TRBJ2-7, is GAGVSQSPRYKVTKRGQDVALRCDPISGHVSLYWYRQALGQGPEFLTYFNYEAQQDKSGLPNDRFSAERPEGSISTLTIQRTEQRDSAMYRCASSLTGVNEQYFGPGTRLTVT.

There are many counts of this clone. This chain uses TRBV20-1 with TRBJ1-5; D is unclear. The CDR3 runs to 14 residues. Germline loops: CDR1 DFQATT, CDR2 SNEGSKA (reference sequence). V dropped 3 bases and J dropped 0 bases, with 9 bases sitting between them. Written as DNA, the CDR3 is TGCAGTGCTAGTGCCGGCCCTAGCAATCAGCCCCAGCATTTT. It translates to CSASAGPSNQPQHF.

Remarks on this clone: A read error may produce the germline difference seen at one junction end. V is TRBV25-1 and J is TRBJ2-6, with a tentative D call TRBD2 (6 bases). The CDR3 contains 15 residues. Germline lookup yields CDR1 MGHDK and CDR2 SYGVNS. This CDR3 is CASRDWDFGANVVTF. As DNA, the CDR3 is TGTGCCAGCAGGGATTGGGACTTTGGGGCCAACGTCGTGACTTTC.

This clone was counted at least ten times. The CDR3 loop reads CASSGAVGTGELFF. The CDR3 DNA is TGTGCCAGCAGTGGGGCGGTGGGAACCGGGGAGCTGTTTTTT. The V and J genes are TRBV2 and TRBJ2-2, with no clear D. Germline lookup yields CDR1 SNHLY and CDR2 FYNNEI. Trimming left V 4 bases short and J 5 bases short, with 11 bases between. The CDR3 runs to 14 residues.

This clone has ten or more counts. The V call is TRBV11-1, the J call TRBJ1-2, with D maybe TRBD1 (6 bases). The CDR3 totals 16 residues. Germline V gene data show CDR1 as SGHAT and CDR2 as FQDESV (reference sequence). V was pared by 2 bases and J by 2 bases, with 15 bases between. CDR3 bases: TGTGCCAGCAGCTTATTTTTCGAGGGGGAGAACTATGGCTACACCTTC. This sequence encodes CASSLFFEGENYGYTF.

The table lists this clone with many counts. This chain connects TRBV30 to TRBJ1-4, with D unresolved. Trimming left V 0 bases short and J 0 bases short, with 11 bases between. The CDR3 sequence is 16 residues long. Per the germline V gene, CDR1 is GTSNPN and CDR2 is SVGIG (reference sequence). The CDR3: CAWSVLGSATNEKLFF. DNA for the CDR3: TGTGCCTGGAGTGTATTGGGGAGTGCAACTAATGAAAAACTGTTTTTT.